This TCR beta chain came from a study of blood T cell repertoires in COVID-19 (dated by TCRdb to 2018 to 2021). As for the study more broadly: Samples covering the acute and convalescent phases of COVID-19 were provided by collaborators in the United States, Italy and Spain. The material from the prospective study consisted of cDNA or gDNA derived from T cells, B-cell-depleted T cells, or PBMCs. The dataset comprised deeply sampled blood TCRbeta repertoires from subjects exposed to, actively infected with, or recovered from COVID-19. The repertoires were made available in a free public database intended to serve as a resource for research on the immune response to SARS-CoV-2. Samples were obtained from the ongoing ImmuneRACE study (first 160 participants) and from some 1,300 subjects provided by 6 global collaborators. A de-identified subject ID, COVID-19 status, age in years and sex were almost always included in the sample metadata. Where available, HLA class I and class II types were obtained from metadata supplied by the sample provider rather than from assay-based typing.

Collaborating institutions collected whole blood in K2EDTA tubes following their own protocols. Collaborator samples were shipped for TCRbeta analysis as frozen whole blood, isolated PBMCs, or DNA extracted from either sample type. The research as a whole found: How much clinical and demographic metadata was included differed by source and by participant, and the metadata was provided uncurated.

Remarks on this clone: Its antigen is still unknown. No quality values exist for individual bases; no much larger clone is one base distant.

The junction shows trimming of 5 bases on V and 4 bases on J, plus 18 bases between the germline ends. CDR1 and CDR2, per the germline V gene (reference sequence), are LNHDA and SQIVND. The CDR3, from cysteine to phenylalanine, totals 16 residues. The read is trimmed to its CDR3 DNA, 48 bases read in frame from base 1. TCRbeta CDR3 regions were amplified from genomic DNA using the immunoSEQ Assay, a bias-controlled multiplex PCR. In the source study's methods: The number of nucleated cells in each sample was estimated by amplification of reference gene primers within the assay. To quantify the absolute abundance of each unique TCRbeta CDR3 rearrangement, sequence reads were collapsed and filtered. For each sample, productive Simpson clonality was calculated as the square root of Simpson's diversity index over productive rearrangements. The immuneACCESS repertoire file appears here via TCRdb, limited to in-frame rearrangements. These files lack a portion of the clones; in checked studies, under half of the deficit traces to unresolved V genes, and the cause of the others is not known. The V and J calls and clone size are taken from that table; D and trimming were inferred from the DNA. Recorded for this sample are 130,000 to 150,000 clones; 75% to 85% of them occurred a single time. About 5% of the sample lies in the top ten.

The origin of this receptor is a woman aged 45-65 years with acute or convalescent COVID-19. Sequencing used peripheral blood. The rearranged segments are TRBV19 and TRBJ1-5; TRBD1 could be the D gene, as 6 bases match. The CDR3 has the sequence CASSWYGQGSNQPQHF. The sequence in DNA is TGTGCCAGTAGTTGGTACGGGCAGGGGTCAAATCAGCCCCAGCATTTT.